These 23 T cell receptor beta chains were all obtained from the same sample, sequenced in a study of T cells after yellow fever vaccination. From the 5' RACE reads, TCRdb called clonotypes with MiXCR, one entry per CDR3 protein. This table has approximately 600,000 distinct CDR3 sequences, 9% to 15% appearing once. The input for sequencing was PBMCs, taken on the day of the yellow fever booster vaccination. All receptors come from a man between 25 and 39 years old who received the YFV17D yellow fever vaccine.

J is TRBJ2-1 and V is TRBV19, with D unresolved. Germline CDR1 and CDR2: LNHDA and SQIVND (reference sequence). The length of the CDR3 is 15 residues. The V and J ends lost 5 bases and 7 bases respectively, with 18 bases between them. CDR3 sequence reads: CASSPGRLTENEQFF. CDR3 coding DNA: TGTGCCAGTAGTCCCGGGCGACTGACGGAGAATGAGCAGTTCTTC.

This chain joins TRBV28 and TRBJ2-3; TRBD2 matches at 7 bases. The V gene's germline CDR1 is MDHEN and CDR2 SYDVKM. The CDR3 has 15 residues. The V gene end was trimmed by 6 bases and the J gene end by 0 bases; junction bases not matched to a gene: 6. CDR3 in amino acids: CASRASGLSTDTQYF. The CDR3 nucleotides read TGTGCCAGCAGGGCTAGCGGCCTCAGCACAGATACGCAGTATTTT.

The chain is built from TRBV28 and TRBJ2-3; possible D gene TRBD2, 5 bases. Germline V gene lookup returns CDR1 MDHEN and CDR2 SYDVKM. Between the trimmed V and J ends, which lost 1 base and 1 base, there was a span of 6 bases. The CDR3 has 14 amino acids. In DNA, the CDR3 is TGTGCCAGCAGTTTATTTAGCGGCACAGATACGCAGTATTTT. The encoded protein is CASSLFSGTDTQYF.

This CDR3 reads CSARRQNQPQHF. CDR3 nucleotide sequence: TGCAGTGCTAGGCGACAGAATCAGCCCCAGCATTTT. The V gene is TRBV20-1, the J gene TRBJ1-5; a weak D match, TRBD1 (5 bases). The germline gives CDR1 DFQATT, CDR2 SNEGSKA (reference sequence). The germline V and J ends were trimmed by 3 bases and 4 bases, with 7 bases remaining between them. CDR3 length equals 12 residues.

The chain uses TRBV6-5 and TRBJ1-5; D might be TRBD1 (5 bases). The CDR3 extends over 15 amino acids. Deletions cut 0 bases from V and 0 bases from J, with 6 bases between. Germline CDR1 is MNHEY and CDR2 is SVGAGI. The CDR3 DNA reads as TGTGCCAGCAGTTACTCAGGGGATAGCAATCAGCCCCAGCATTTT. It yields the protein CASSYSGDSNQPQHF.

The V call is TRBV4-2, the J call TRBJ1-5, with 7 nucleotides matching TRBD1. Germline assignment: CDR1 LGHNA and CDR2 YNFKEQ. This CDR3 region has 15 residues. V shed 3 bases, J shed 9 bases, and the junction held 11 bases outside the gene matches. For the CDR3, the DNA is TGTGCCAGCAGCCACGAAGGGGGCGCGTTGTTGCCCCAGCATTTT. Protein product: CASSHEGGALLPQHF.

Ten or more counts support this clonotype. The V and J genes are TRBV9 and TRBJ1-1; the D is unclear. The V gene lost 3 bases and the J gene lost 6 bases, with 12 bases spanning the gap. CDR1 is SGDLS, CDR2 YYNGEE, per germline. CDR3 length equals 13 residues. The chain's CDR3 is CASSADVWAEAFF. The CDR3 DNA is TGTGCCAGCAGCGCCGATGTCTGGGCTGAAGCTTTCTTT.

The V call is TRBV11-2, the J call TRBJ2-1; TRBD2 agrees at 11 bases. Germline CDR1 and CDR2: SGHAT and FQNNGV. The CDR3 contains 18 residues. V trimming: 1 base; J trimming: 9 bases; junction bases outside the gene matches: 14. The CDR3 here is CASSLVGTSGRRGAEQFF. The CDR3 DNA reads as TGTGCCAGCAGCTTAGTTGGCACTAGCGGGAGACGAGGGGCTGAGCAGTTCTTC.

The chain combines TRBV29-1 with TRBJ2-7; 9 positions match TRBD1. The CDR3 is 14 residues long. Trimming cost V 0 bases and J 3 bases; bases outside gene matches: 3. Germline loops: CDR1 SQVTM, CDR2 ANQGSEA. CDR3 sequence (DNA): TGCAGCGTTGAAGATTTGGGACAGGGCTACGAGCAGTACTTC. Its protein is CSVEDLGQGYEQYF.

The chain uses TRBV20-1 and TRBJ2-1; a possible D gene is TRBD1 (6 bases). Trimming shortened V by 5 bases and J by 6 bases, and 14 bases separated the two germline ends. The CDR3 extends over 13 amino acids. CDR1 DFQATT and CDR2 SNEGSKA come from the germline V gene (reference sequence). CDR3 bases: TGCAGTGCTCAGGGGACCGCAGCCAATGAGCAGTTCTTC. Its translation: CSAQGTAANEQFF.

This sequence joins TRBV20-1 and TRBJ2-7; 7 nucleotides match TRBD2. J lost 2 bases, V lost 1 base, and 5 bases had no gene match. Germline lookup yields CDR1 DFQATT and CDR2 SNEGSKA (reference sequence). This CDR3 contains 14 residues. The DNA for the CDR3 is TGCAGTGCTAGAGTGGCTAGCGGAGCCTACGAGCAGTACTTC. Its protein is CSARVASGAYEQYF.

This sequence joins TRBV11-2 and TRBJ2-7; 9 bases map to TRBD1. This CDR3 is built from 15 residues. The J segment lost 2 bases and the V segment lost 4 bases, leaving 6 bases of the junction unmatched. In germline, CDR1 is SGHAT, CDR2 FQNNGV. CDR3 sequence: CASSWDRAVAYEQYF. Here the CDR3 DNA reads TGTGCCAGCAGCTGGGACAGGGCGGTGGCCTACGAGCAGTACTTC. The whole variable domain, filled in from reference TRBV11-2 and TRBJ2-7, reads EAGVAQSPRYKIIEKRQSVAFWCNPISGHATLYWYQQILGQGPKLLIQFQNNGVVDDSQLPKDRFSAERLKGVDSTLKIQPAKLEDSAVYLCASSWDRAVAYEQYFGPGTRLTVT.

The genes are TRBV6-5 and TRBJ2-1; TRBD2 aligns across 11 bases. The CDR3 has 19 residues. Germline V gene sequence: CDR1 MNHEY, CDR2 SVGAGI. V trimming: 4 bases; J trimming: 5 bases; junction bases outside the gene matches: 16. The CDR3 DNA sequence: TGTGCCAGCAGTTCCGGGACGGGTCCTAGCGGGAGGCCCGACAATGAGCAGTTCTTC. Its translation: CASSSGTGPSGRPDNEQFF.

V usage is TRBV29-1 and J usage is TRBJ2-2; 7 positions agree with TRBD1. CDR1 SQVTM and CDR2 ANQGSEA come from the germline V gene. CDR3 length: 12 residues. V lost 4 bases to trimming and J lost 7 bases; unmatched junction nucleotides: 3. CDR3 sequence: CSVGSGGGELFF. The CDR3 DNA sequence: TGCAGCGTTGGGTCAGGGGGCGGGGAGCTGTTTTTT.

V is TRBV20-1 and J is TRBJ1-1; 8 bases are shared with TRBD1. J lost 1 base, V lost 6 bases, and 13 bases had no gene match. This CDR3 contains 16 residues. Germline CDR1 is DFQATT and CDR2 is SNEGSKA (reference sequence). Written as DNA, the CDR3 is TGCAGTGCGTTCGGACAGGGATTCTATAAGAACACTGAAGCTTTCTTT. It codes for CSAFGQGFYKNTEAFF.

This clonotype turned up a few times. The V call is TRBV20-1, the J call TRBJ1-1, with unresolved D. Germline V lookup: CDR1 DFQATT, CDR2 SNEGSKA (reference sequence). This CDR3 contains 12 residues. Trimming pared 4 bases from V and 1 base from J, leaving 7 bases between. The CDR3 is CSAILGNTEAFF. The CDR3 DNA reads TGCAGTGCTATTCTGGGGAACACTGAAGCTTTCTTT.

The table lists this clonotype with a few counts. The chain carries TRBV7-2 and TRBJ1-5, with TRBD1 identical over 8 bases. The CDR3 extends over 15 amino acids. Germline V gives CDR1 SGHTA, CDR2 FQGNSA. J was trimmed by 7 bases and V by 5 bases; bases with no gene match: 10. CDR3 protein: CASSPPGGAGQPQHF. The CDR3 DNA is TGTGCCAGCAGCCCCCCAGGGGGCGCAGGGCAGCCCCAGCATTTT.

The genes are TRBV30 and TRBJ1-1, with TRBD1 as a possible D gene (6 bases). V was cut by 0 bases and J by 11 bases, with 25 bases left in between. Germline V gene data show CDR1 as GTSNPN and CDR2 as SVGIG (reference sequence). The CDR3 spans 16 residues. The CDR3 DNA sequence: TGTGCCTGGAGTGTACGCAGGGTGAGGGGGATGGAAAAGGCTTTCTTT. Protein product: CAWSVRRVRGMEKAFF.

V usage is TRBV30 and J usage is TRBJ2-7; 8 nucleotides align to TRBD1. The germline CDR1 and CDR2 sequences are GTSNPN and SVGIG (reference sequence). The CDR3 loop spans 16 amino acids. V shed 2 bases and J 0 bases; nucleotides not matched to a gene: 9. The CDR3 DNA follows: TGTGCCTGGAGTTTTTCCGGGACAGGTTACTCCTACGAGCAGTACTTC. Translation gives CAWSFSGTGYSYEQYF.

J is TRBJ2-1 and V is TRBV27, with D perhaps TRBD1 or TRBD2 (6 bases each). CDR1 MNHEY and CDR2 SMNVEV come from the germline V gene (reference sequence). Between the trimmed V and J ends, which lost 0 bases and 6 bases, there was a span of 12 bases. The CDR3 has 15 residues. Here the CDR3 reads CASSLSGWGANEQFF. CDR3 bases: TGTGCCAGCAGTTTATCGGGTTGGGGGGCCAATGAGCAGTTCTTC.

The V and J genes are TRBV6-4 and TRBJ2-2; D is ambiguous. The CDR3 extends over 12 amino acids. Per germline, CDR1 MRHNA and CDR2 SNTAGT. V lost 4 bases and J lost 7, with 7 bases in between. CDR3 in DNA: TGTGCCAGCAGTGGACGCTACGGGGAGCTGTTTTTT. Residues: CASSGRYGELFF.

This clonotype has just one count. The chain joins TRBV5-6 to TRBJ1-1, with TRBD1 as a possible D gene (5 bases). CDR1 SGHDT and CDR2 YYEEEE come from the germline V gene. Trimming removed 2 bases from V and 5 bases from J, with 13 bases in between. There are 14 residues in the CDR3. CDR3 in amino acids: CASSFMGGDTEAFF. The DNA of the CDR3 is TGTGCCAGCAGCTTCATGGGGGGGGATACTGAAGCTTTCTTT.

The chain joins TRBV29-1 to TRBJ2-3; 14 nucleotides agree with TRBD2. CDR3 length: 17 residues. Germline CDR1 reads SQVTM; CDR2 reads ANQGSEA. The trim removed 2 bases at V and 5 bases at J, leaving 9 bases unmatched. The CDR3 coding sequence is TGCAGCGTTGAAAATTCGGGACTAGCGGGAGTTGAAGATACGCAGTATTTT. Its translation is CSVENSGLAGVEDTQYF.